This T cell receptor (beta chain) was captured by sequencing in a study of Tregs in tolerant kidney transplant recipients. The study, taken as a whole, reports: Expanding Tregs on activated donor B cells appeared to best identify donor-specific TCRbeta clones. Few patients were studied, so findings need validation in larger groups.

This clone has a single count. Its antigen is still unknown. Sequenced by immunoSEQ multiplex PCR; TCRdb stores in-frame clones only, minus some. The sample has more than 60,000 clones; approximately 88% are singletons. The specimen was CD4+ T cells from blood, collected before the transplant. The source of this sequence is a human donor who received a combined kidney and bone marrow transplant.

CDR3 residues: CASSFPPGGYEKLFF. CDR3 nucleotides: TGTGCCAGCAGTTTCCCTCCCGGGGGTTATGAAAAACTGTTTTTT. V is TRBV28 and J is TRBJ1-4; D is perhaps TRBD1 (5 bases). Trimming removed 3 bases from V and 6 bases from J, with 14 bases in between. Germline assignment: CDR1 MDHEN and CDR2 SYDVKM. This CDR3 is built from 15 residues.